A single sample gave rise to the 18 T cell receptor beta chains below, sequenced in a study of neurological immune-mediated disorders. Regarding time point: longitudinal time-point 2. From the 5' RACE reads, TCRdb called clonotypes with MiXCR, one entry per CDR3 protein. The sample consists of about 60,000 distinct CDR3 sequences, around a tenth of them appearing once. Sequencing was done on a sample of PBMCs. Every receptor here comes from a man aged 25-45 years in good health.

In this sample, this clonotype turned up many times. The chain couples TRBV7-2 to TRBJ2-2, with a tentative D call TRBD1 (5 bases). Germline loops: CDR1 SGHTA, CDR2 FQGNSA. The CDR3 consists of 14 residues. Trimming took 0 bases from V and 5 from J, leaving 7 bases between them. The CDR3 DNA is TGTGCCAGCAGCTTAGCCGCAGGGACCGGGGAGCTGTTTTTT. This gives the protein CASSLAAGTGELFF.

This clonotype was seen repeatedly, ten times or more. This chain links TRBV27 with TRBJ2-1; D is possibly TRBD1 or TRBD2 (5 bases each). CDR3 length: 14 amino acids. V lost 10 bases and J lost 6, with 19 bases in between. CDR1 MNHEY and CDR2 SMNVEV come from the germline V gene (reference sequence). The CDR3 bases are TGTGCCACCGAGTTAAAGGGACCGGTCAATGAGCAGTTCTTC. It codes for CATELKGPVNEQFF.

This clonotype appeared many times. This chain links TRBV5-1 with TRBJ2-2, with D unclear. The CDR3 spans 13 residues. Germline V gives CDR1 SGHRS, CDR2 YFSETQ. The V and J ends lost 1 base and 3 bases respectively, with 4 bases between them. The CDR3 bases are TGCGCCAGCAGCTTGTCAGACACCGGGGAGCTGTTTTTT. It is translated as CASSLSDTGELFF.

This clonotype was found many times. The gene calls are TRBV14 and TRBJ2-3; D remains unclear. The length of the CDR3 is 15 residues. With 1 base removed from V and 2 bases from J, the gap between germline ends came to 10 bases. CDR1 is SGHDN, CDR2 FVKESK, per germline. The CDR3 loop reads CASSQAPENTDTQYF. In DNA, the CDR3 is TGTGCCAGCAGCCAAGCCCCAGAGAACACAGATACGCAGTATTTT.

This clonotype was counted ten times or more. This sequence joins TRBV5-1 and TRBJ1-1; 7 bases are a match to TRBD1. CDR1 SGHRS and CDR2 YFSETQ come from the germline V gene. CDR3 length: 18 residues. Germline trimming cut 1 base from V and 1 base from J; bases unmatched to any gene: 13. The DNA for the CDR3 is TGCGCCAGCAGCTTGCGACAGGGTGGGAGGACGCCGAACACTGAAGCTTTCTTT. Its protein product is CASSLRQGGRTPNTEAFF.

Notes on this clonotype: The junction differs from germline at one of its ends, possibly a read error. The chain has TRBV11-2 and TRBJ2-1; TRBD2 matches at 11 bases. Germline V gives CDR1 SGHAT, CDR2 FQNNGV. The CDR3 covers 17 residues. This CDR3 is CASSSGQLAGEGNEQFF. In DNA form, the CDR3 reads TGTGCCAGTAGCTCAGGCCAACTAGCGGGAGAGGGGAATGAGCAGTTCTTC. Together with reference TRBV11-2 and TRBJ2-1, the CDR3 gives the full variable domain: EAGVAQSPRYKIIEKRQSVAFWCNPISGHATLYWYQQILGQGPKLLIQFQNNGVVDDSQLPKDRFSAERLKGVDSTLKIQPAKLEDSAVYLCASSSGQLAGEGNEQFFGPGTRLTVL.

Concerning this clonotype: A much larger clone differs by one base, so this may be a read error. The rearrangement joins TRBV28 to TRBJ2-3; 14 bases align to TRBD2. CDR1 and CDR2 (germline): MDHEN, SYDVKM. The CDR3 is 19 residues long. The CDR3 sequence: CASTSLPGLAGDSTDTEYF. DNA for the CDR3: TGTGCCAGCACTTCCTTACCGGGACTAGCGGGGGATAGCACAGATACGGAGTATTTT. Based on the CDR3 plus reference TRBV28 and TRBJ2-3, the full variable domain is DVKVTQSSRYLVKRTGEKVFLECVQDMDHENMFWYRQDPGLGLRLIYFSYDVKMKEKGDIPEGYSVSREKKERFSLILESASTNQTSMYLCASTSLPGLAGDSTDTEYFGPGTRLTVL.

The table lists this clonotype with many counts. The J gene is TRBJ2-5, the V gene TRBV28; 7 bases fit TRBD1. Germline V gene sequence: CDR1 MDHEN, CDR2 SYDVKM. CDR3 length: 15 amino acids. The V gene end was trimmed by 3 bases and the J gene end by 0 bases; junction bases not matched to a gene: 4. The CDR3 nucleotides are TGTGCCAGCAGTTTCACCGGGACAGACCAAGAGACCCAGTACTTC. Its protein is CASSFTGTDQETQYF.

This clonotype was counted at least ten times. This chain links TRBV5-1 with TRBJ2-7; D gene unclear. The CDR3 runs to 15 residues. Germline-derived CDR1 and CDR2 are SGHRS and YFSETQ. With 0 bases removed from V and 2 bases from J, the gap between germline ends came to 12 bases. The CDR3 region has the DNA TGCGCCAGCAGCTTGGATCTGGGCGGCGCCTACGAGCAGTACTTC. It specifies CASSLDLGGAYEQYF.

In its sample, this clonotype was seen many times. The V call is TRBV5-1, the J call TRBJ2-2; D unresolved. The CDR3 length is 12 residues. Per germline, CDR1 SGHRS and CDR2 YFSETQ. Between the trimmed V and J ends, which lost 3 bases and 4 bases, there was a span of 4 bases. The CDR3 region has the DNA TGCGCCAGCAGCTGGGGCACCGGGGAGCTGTTTTTT. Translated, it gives CASSWGTGELFF.

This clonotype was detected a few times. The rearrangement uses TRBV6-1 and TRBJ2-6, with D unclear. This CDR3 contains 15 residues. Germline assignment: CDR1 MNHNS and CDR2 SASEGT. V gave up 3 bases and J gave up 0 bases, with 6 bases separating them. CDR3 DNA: TGTGCCAGCAGTGACGTAAACTCTGGGGCCAACGTCCTGACTTTC. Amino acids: CASSDVNSGANVLTF.

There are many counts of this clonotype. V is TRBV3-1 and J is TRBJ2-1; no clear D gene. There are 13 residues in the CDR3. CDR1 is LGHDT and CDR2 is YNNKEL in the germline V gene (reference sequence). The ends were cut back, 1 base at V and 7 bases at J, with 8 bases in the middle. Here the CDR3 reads CASSQVEINEQFF. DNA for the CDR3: TGTGCCAGCAGCCAAGTGGAGATTAATGAGCAGTTCTTC.

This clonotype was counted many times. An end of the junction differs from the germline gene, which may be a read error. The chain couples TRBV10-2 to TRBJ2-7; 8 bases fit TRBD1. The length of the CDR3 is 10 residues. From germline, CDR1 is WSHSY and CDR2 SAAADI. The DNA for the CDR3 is TGCGCCAGCAACCGACAGGGGAACGGCTTC. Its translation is CASNRQGNGF.

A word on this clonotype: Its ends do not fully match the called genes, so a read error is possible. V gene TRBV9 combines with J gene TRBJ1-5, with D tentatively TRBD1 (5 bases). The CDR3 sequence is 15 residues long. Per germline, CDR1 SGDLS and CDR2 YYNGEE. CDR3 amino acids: CANSQGLREGQPRHF. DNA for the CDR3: TGTGCCAACAGCCAAGGACTCAGGGAGGGGCAGCCCCGGCATTTT. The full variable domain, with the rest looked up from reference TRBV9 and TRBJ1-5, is DSGVTQTPKHLITATGQRVTLRCSPRSGDLSVYWYQQSLDQGLQFLIQYYNGEERAKGNILERFSAQQFPDLHSELNLSSLELGDSALYFCANSQGLREGQPRHFGDGTRLSIL.

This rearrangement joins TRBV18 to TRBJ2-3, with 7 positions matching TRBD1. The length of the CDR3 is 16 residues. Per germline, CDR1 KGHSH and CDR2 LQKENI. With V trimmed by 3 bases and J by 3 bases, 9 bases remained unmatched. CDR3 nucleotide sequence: TGTGCCAGCTCACCCCTCGGGACAGTGGGAACAGATACGCAGTATTTT. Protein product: CASSPLGTVGTDTQYF.

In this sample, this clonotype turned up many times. CDR3 residues: CASSFVGPYNEQFF. For the CDR3, the DNA is TGTGCCAGCAGTTTTGTGGGACCCTACAATGAGCAGTTCTTC. V is TRBV27 and J is TRBJ2-1; D may be TRBD1 or TRBD2 (5 bases each). The CDR3 contains 14 residues. V was pared by 3 bases and J by 2 bases, with 8 bases between. Germline V lookup: CDR1 MNHEY, CDR2 SMNVEV (reference sequence).

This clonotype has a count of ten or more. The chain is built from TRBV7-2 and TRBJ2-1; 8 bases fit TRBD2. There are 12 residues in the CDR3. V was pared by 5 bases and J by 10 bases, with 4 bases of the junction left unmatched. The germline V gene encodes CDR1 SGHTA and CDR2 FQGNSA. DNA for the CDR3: TGTGCCAGCAGCCTCATAGCGGGAGAGCAGTTCTTC. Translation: CASSLIAGEQFF.

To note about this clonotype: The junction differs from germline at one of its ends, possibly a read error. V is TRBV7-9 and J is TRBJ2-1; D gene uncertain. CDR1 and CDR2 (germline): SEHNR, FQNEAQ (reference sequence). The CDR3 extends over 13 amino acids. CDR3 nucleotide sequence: TGTGCTAGCAGCTTATTTGCAGGAGATGAGCAGATCTTC. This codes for CASSLFAGDEQIF.